The T cell receptor beta chain under discussion was sequenced for a study of T cell responses to AZD1222 COVID-19 vaccine. Looked up from germline, CDR1 is SGHRS and CDR2 is YFSETQ. The germline V and J ends were trimmed by 0 bases and 6 bases, with 19 bases remaining between them. The CDR3 totals 18 residues. Repertoires were generated with immunoSEQ multiplex PCR, while TCRdb's copy carries only in-frame clones and drops some. The table lists roughly 100,000 clones, roughly 83% of them singletons, with about a sixth in the top ten. The origin of this receptor is an adult in good health. Sequencing used peripheral blood, obtained on day 0 of AZD1222 vaccination. The rearrangement uses TRBV5-1 and TRBJ1-6; D remains unclear. The CDR3 spells CASSLAIHAGESNSPLHF. The CDR3 DNA sequence: TGCGCCAGCAGCTTGGCAATTCACGCAGGAGAAAGTAATTCACCCCTCCACTTT. Combining the CDR3 with reference TRBV5-1 and TRBJ1-6 gives the whole variable domain KAGVTQTPRYLIKTRGQQVTLSCSPISGHRSVSWYQQTPGQGLQFLFEYFSETQRNKGNFPGRFSGRQFSNSRSEMNVSTLELGDSALYLCASSLAIHAGESNSPLHFGNGTRLTVT.